This T cell receptor (beta chain) was recorded in a study of PD-L1 blockade in urothelial cancer (TCRdb year 2017). In terms of the full investigation: Therapy was started in the mid-2010s for all patients, and atezolizumab 1,200 mg was administered intravenously every 3 weeks. Twenty-five of 29 patients were males with bladder-origin urothelial cancer, and about 65% of the 29 reported a prior smoking history. An ECOG performance status of 0 or 1 was recorded for the patients, and 0 to 3 prior chemotherapy regimens had been received by the patients. Blood samples were analyzed at 3 weeks after treatment start (second dose) and at 6 weeks after treatment start. Blood samples yielded a median of roughly 150,000 T cells and more than 80,000 unique TCRs, with median clonality roughly 0.082. Somatic, immune and clinical correlates of response to PD-L1 blockade with atezolizumab in urothelial cancer were the focus of an exploratory multi-omic analysis. TCR sequencing covered pretreatment tumor samples and matched, serially collected peripheral blood taken before and after atezolizumab treatment. Progression-free survival longer than 6 months counted as durable clinical benefit, and TCR features were additionally tested against both progression-free and overall survival. In the same patients who had TCR sequencing, pretreatment tumors also underwent whole exome sequencing and RNA sequencing. Nine patients reached durable clinical benefit, while 20 patients did not. Pretreatment blood TCR-seq was available for 27 to 30 patients, at least one posttreatment blood collection was obtained for 24 patients, and tumor TCR-seq was available for 24 patients. General study outcomes and caveats: Patients with durable benefit showed greater expansion of tumor-associated TCR clones in peripheral blood 3 weeks after starting treatment (n of about 22, p = 0.022). Improved progression-free and overall survival was associated with having pretreatment peripheral blood TCR clonality below the median. Because the sample size was small (n of about 29) and many exploratory analyses were performed, the results are intended to be hypothesis-generating.

Of note for this clone: The target of this receptor is not known. No much larger clonotype is one base removed from it; base qualities were not supplied.

The cohort included about 30 patients with locally advanced or metastatic urothelial carcinoma who were treated at Memorial Sloan Kettering on a trial protocol. Peripheral blood mononuclear cells were collected pretreatment and during treatment, with between 1 and 8 total time points obtained per patient. The Qiagen DNeasy Blood extraction kit was used to purify genomic DNA from total PBMCs and from tumor samples. PBMCs were collected pretreatment and during treatment, and were isolated and stored as previously described. Ends trimmed: V by 10 bases, J by 6 bases; bases unmatched to a gene: 11. CDR1 and CDR2 are drawn from the germline V gene (reference sequence): MNHEY, SMNVEV. The CDR3 runs 14 residues from the cysteine to the phenylalanine. CDR3 DNA is the only sequence kept; it has 42 bases, read in frame from the first base. Each PCR received spiked-in synthetic TCR analog templates so that absolute template abundance could be estimated from read counts. The immunoSEQ assay used bias-controlled V and J gene primers to amplify TCRbeta CDR3 regions from genomic DNA. Sequencing of rearranged TCRbeta segments was performed at approximately 20X coverage. The original pipeline was this. Sequencing errors were corrected by clustering, and CDR3s were annotated against IMGT so that V, D and J genes could be assigned. Downstream analyses used only productive TCRbeta rearrangements and left out out-of-frame or stop-codon sequences. Clonality was calculated as one minus the Shannon entropy normalized by the log of the number of unique productive sequences. Clones differing between time points or between blood and tumor were identified by Fisher's exact test with Benjamini-Hochberg correction at adjusted p below 0.01. TCRdb provides this immuneACCESS table in a form limited to in-frame rearrangements. Some clones are lacking; in checked studies, under half of them reflect an unresolved V gene, and why the rest are absent is not known. V and J calls plus clone size are reproduced from that table; the DNA served to infer D and trimming. The sample profile shows just over 20,000 clones; 85% to 90% of them were found once. Around 15% of the sample goes to the ten largest clones.

Sequenced here: PBMCs, sampled around atezolizumab (anti-PD-L1) treatment. The chain was built from TRBV27 and TRBJ2-2; 7 junctional bases match TRBD2. The receptor was derived from an older woman with urothelial cancer. The CDR3 region: CATSGGVWSGELFF. The nucleotide sequence is TGTGCCACCTCTGGGGGGGTCTGGTCCGGGGAGCTGTTTTTT.